This T cell receptor (beta chain) was documented in a study of blood T cell repertoires in COVID-19 (dated by TCRdb to 2019 to 2021). As for the study more broadly: The collaborator samples originated in the United States, Italy and Spain and spanned the acute and convalescent phases of COVID-19. The repertoires were released in a freely available public database intended as a resource for research on the immune response to SARS-CoV-2. Where available, HLA class I and class II types were taken from metadata supplied by the sample provider and were not determined by assay-based typing. Deeply sampled blood TCRbeta repertoires from subjects exposed to, actively infected with, or recovered from COVID-19 were included in the dataset. Samples came from the ongoing ImmuneRACE study (first 160 participants) plus 1,254 subjects from 6 global collaborators. Sample metadata almost always included a de-identified subject ID, COVID-19 status, age in years and sex. The material from the prospective study consisted of cDNA or gDNA derived from T cells, B-cell-depleted T cells, or PBMCs.

TCRbeta CDR3 regions were amplified from genomic DNA by means of the immunoSEQ Assay, a bias-controlled multiplex PCR. From the authors' description of their analysis: The number of nucleated cells in each sample was estimated by amplification of reference gene primers within the assay. To quantify the absolute abundance of each unique TCRbeta CDR3 rearrangement, sequence reads were collapsed and filtered. For each sample, productive Simpson clonality was calculated as the square root of Simpson's diversity index across productive rearrangements. TCRdb took over this immuneACCESS table, retaining in-frame rearrangements with V and J assigned. Such tables are incomplete; in checked studies, under half of the missing clones stem from an unresolved V gene, and the remainder is unexplained. From that table come the V and J calls and clone size; the DNA was used to work out D and trimming. This sample holds around 95,000 clones; more than 65% were observed only once. The top ten clones comprise around an eighth of the sample.

The germline V gene encodes CDR1 LNHDA and CDR2 SQIVND (reference sequence). The CDR3 holds 12 amino acids from the cysteine to the phenylalanine. The retained sequence is limited to the CDR3, 36 bases, with the frame set at the first base. The trim is 9 bases for V and 5 bases for J, with a gap of 13 bases between the germline ends. Each collaborating institution followed its own protocols to collect whole blood in K2EDTA tubes. For TCRbeta analysis, collaborators shipped samples as frozen whole blood, isolated PBMCs, or DNA extracted from either of those sample types. General findings and caveats noted by the study authors: The quantity of clinical and demographic metadata differed by source and by participant and was supplied without curation.

Of note for this clone: Its antigen target is currently unknown. Base qualities were left out, and no much larger clone turns up one base away.

This TCR derives from a woman between 65 and 79 years old with acute or convalescent COVID-19. The sequenced material came from peripheral blood. This sequence uses TRBV19 and TRBJ2-5; a tentative D match to TRBD2 spans 6 bases. In nucleotide form, the sequence is TGTGCCAGCCACGGCGGGGCGGAGACCCAGTACTTC. Its coded protein is CASHGGAETQYF.